The 29 T cell receptor beta chains below come from one sample, sequenced in a study of blood T cell repertoires in COVID-19. The method was immunoSEQ multiplex PCR; TCRdb's version includes in-frame clones alone and lacks a portion of them. The sample has approximately 250,000 clones; around 93% are singletons. The sequencing sample was made of PBMCs or T cells enriched from blood (not recorded which). The receptors originated from a man aged 40-55 years who had been exposed to COVID-19.

This chain joins TRBV11-2 and TRBJ1-5, with TRBD1 identical over 9 bases. V shed 5 bases and J 4 bases; nucleotides not matched to a gene: 3. The length of the CDR3 is 14 residues. Germline V CDR1 and CDR2: SGHAT, FQNNGV. The CDR3 reads CASSHRGRNQPQHF. In DNA form, the CDR3 reads TGTGCCAGCAGCCACAGGGGGCGGAATCAGCCCCAGCATTTT.

The CDR3 DNA is TGCGCCAGCACGACAGGGATGATCGATGAAAAACTGTTTTTT. This codes for CASTTGMIDEKLFF. The rearrangement joins TRBV5-1 to TRBJ1-4; 7 nucleotides match TRBD1. After removal of 6 bases from V and 6 bases from J, the junction contained 8 bases not matched to a gene. CDR1 SGHRS and CDR2 YFSETQ come from the germline V gene. The CDR3 spans 14 residues.

The DNA of the CDR3 is TGCGCCAGCAGCCAAGATTTATTTGGACTGGTCCGGGACAGGGGGGGGCAGTACTTC. Amino acid sequence: CASSQDLFGLVRDRGGQYF. The gene calls are TRBV4-1 and TRBJ2-7; 11 nucleotides match TRBD1. The CDR3 contains 19 residues. The germline V gene has CDR1 MGHRA and CDR2 YSYEKL. Trimming cost V 0 bases and J 9 bases; bases outside gene matches: 19.

The rearrangement joins TRBV5-1 to TRBJ2-1; 14 nucleotides align to TRBD2. Trimming at V came to 4 bases and at J to 2 bases, leaving 11 bases not matched to a gene. Germline-derived CDR1 and CDR2 are SGHRS and YFSETQ. The CDR3 length is 19 residues. The CDR3 protein is CASSPRLAGGLYAYNEQFF. The CDR3 DNA reads TGCGCCAGCAGCCCCCGACTAGCGGGAGGGCTTTATGCCTACAATGAGCAGTTCTTC.

The CDR3 bases are TGTGCCAGCAGTTACTCGGTCCTACCCACTAATCAGCCCCAGCATTTT. The encoded protein is CASSYSVLPTNQPQHF. This chain connects TRBV6-6 to TRBJ1-5; D remains unclear. Germline lookup yields CDR1 MNHNY and CDR2 SVGAGI (reference sequence). CDR3 length equals 16 residues. V lost 0 bases and J lost 4, with 13 bases in between.

The rearrangement links TRBV4-1 to TRBJ1-5, with 8 positions matching TRBD1. The length of the CDR3 is 17 residues. Germline V gives CDR1 MGHRA, CDR2 YSYEKL. Trimming took 1 base from V and 5 from J; bases not matched to a gene: 10. CDR3 residues: CASSQGYPDRGHQPQHF. The CDR3 bases are TGCGCCAGCAGCCAAGGATACCCCGACAGGGGACATCAGCCCCAGCATTTT.

The V call is TRBV28, the J call TRBJ1-6; 8 bases line up with TRBD1. CDR3 length: 15 amino acids. V lost 4 bases, J lost 8 bases, and 7 bases stayed unmatched. The germline CDR1 and CDR2 sequences are MDHEN and SYDVKM. The CDR3 DNA is TGTGCCAGCAGTTGGACTGGGACAGGAGATTCACCCCTCCACTTT. Translated, it gives CASSWTGTGDSPLHF.

The rearrangement links TRBV2 to TRBJ2-2, with 10 nucleotides matching TRBD2. Germline V lookup: CDR1 SNHLY, CDR2 FYNNEI. The CDR3 extends over 21 amino acids. Trimming at V came to 6 bases and at J to 4 bases, leaving 23 bases not matched to a gene. The CDR3: CASRKGSGRLPSGRGTGELFF. The DNA for the CDR3 is TGTGCCAGCAGAAAAGGTTCGGGACGGCTGCCTAGCGGGAGAGGCACCGGGGAGCTGTTTTTT.

J is TRBJ2-1 and V is TRBV24-1, with 9 bases aligning to TRBD2. The V gene end was trimmed by 3 bases and the J gene end by 2 bases; junction bases not matched to a gene: 7. This CDR3 region has 17 residues. Germline-derived CDR1 and CDR2 are KGHDR and SFDVKD. CDR3 loop: CATSDPGLANTYNEQFF. The CDR3 nucleotides read TGTGCCACCAGTGATCCAGGACTAGCGAATACCTACAATGAGCAGTTCTTC.

The chain combines TRBV28 with TRBJ2-7; D is perhaps TRBD2 (5 bases). The germline V and J ends were trimmed by 2 bases and 4 bases, with 15 bases remaining between them. Germline-derived CDR1 and CDR2 are MDHEN and SYDVKM. The CDR3 totals 15 residues. The chain's CDR3 is CASSLGRGNIYEQYF. CDR3 in DNA: TGTGCCAGCAGTTTAGGTCGGGGAAATATATACGAGCAGTACTTC.

The chain links TRBV15 to TRBJ1-1, with a possible D match to TRBD1 (6 bases). CDR1 is LNHNV and CDR2 is YYDKDF in the germline V gene (reference sequence). The length of the CDR3 is 15 residues. Trimming took off 2 bases at V and 0 bases at J, with 10 bases between the two ends. The CDR3 loop reads CATSRNRAMNTEAFF. DNA for the CDR3: TGTGCCACCAGCAGAAACAGGGCTATGAACACTGAAGCTTTCTTT.

This chain links TRBV4-3 with TRBJ2-5, with D possibly matching TRBD1 (5 bases). Germline CDR1 LGHNA, CDR2 YSLEER. The CDR3 is made up of 16 amino acids. Trimming cost V 0 bases and J 3 bases, with 14 bases left between them. CDR3 sequence: CASSQDGQGPEETQYF. CDR3 nucleotides: TGCGCCAGCAGCCAAGATGGTCAGGGCCCAGAAGAGACCCAGTACTTC.

J is TRBJ1-2 and V is TRBV11-2; D is unclear. Germline CDR1 SGHAT, CDR2 FQNNGV. The CDR3 totals 16 residues. V was pared by 7 bases and J by 4 bases, with 22 bases between. This chain's CDR3 is CASTELNVFGLYGYTF. The CDR3 DNA reads TGTGCCAGCACCGAGCTTAATGTCTTTGGTCTCTATGGCTACACCTTC.

V usage is TRBV3-1 (or the pseudogene TRBV3-2) and J usage is TRBJ1-2; D is unresolved. The germline V gene encodes CDR1 LGHDT and CDR2 YNNKEL (reference sequence). The V gene lost 1 base and the J gene lost 5 bases, with 11 bases spanning the gap. This CDR3 region has 14 residues. The CDR3 region is CASSQAMTPYGYTF. CDR3 bases: TGTGCCAGCAGCCAAGCTATGACACCTTATGGCTACACCTTC.

J is TRBJ2-7 and V is TRBV6-5; 7 nucleotides line up with TRBD2. This CDR3 region has 15 residues. With 9 bases clipped from V and 1 base from J, the junction kept 12 bases outside the gene matches. Germline V CDR1 and CDR2: MNHEY, SVGAGI. DNA of the CDR3: TGTGCCAGTAGCGCCCCAGCGGGACGTTCCTACGAGCAGTACTTC. It codes for CASSAPAGRSYEQYF.

For this clone: This CDR3 is also generated by other DNA sequences in the sample. V gene TRBV27 combines with J gene TRBJ1-5, with 11 bases lining up with TRBD1. The CDR3 runs to 15 residues. V dropped 3 bases and J dropped 4; count of bases not matched to a gene: 2. The germline gives CDR1 MNHEY, CDR2 SMNVEV (reference sequence). As DNA, the CDR3 is TGTGCCAGCAGTTTGGGGACAGGGGGGAATCAGCCCCAGCATTTT. It specifies CASSLGTGGNQPQHF.

The genes are TRBV6-1 and TRBJ1-5, with unresolved D. With 3 bases removed from V and 0 bases from J, the gap between germline ends came to 9 bases. CDR3 size: 15 residues. The germline V gene encodes CDR1 MNHNS and CDR2 SASEGT. CDR3 sequence: CASSDGVYSNQPQHF. The DNA of the CDR3 is TGTGCCAGCAGTGACGGAGTTTATAGCAATCAGCCCCAGCATTTT.

V usage is TRBV27 and J usage is TRBJ1-1; TRBD1 aligns across 11 bases. With 6 bases clipped from V and 3 bases from J, the junction kept 3 bases outside the gene matches. This CDR3 has 14 residues. Per the germline V gene, CDR1 is MNHEY and CDR2 is SMNVEV (reference sequence). The CDR3: CASSGQGAYTEAFF. For the CDR3, the DNA is TGTGCCAGCAGCGGACAGGGGGCGTACACTGAAGCTTTCTTT.

The rearrangement links TRBV30 to TRBJ1-6, with TRBD1 matching over 7 bases. This CDR3 comprises 14 residues. Per germline, CDR1 GTSNPN and CDR2 SVGIG (reference sequence). V lost 2 bases to trimming and J lost 7 bases; unmatched junction nucleotides: 5. CDR3 residues: CAWSNDRVNSPLHF. The CDR3 coding sequence is TGTGCCTGGAGTAATGACAGGGTCAATTCACCCCTCCACTTT.

The chain is built from TRBV4-2 and TRBJ2-3; 8 bases fit TRBD2. Per germline, CDR1 LGHNA and CDR2 YNFKEQ. The CDR3 consists of 19 residues. J was trimmed by 2 bases and V by 0 bases; bases with no gene match: 13. The chain's CDR3 is CASSQDPGFVAGNTDTQYF. DNA for the CDR3: TGTGCCAGCAGCCAAGATCCTGGGTTTGTAGCGGGAAACACAGATACGCAGTATTTT.

The chain joins TRBV18 to TRBJ2-1, with TRBD2 matching over 12 bases. This CDR3 has 15 residues. The germline CDR1 and CDR2 sequences are KGHSH and LQKENI. Trimming took 3 bases from V and 8 from J; bases not matched to a gene: 5. CDR3 DNA sequence: TGTGCCAGCTCACCCGCTAGCGGGAGGGGCGATGAGCAGTTCTTC. This translates into CASSPASGRGDEQFF.

The DNA for the CDR3 is TGTGCCAGCAGCCAAGATCCCGAGATAGCGGGTCCCTACGAGCAGTACTTC. This sequence encodes CASSQDPEIAGPYEQYF. The chain has TRBV3-1 (or the pseudogene TRBV3-2) and TRBJ2-7; 7 bases fit TRBD2. Losses at the gene ends were 0 bases for V and 2 bases for J; bases not matched to a gene: 10. Looked up from germline, CDR1 is LGHDT and CDR2 is YNNKEL (reference sequence). The CDR3 sequence is 17 residues long.

The rearrangement uses TRBV9 and TRBJ1-6, with TRBD1 matching over 11 bases. Germline assignment: CDR1 SGDLS and CDR2 YYNGEE. The CDR3 contains 15 residues. J was trimmed by 9 bases and V by 3 bases; bases with no gene match: 5. This chain's CDR3 is CASSGWDRGSSPLHF. CDR3 DNA sequence: TGTGCCAGCAGCGGATGGGACAGGGGGAGTTCACCCCTCCACTTT.

The rearrangement uses TRBV27 and TRBJ2-7; possibly TRBD1 for D (6 bases). Germline V gene data show CDR1 as MNHEY and CDR2 as SMNVEV (reference sequence). The CDR3 has 13 amino acids. V lost 2 bases to trimming and J lost 9 bases, with 14 bases between them. The CDR3 DNA reads as TGTGCCAGCAGTTTAAAAATGGGGGCGGGGCAGTACTTC. Translating it yields CASSLKMGAGQYF.

Notes on this clone: The junction shows a germline mismatch at one end, possibly a read error. This sequence joins TRBV7-7 and TRBJ2-3; maybe TRBD1 (6 bases). The CDR3 covers 15 residues. CDR1 and CDR2 (germline): SSHAT, FNYEAQ (reference sequence). The CDR3 here is CASSKYSLQGDTQYF. As DNA, the CDR3 is TGTGCTAGCAGCAAATACTCATTACAGGGAGATACGCAGTATTTT.

This clone has just one count. The J gene is TRBJ2-3, the V gene TRBV18, with TRBD2 matching over 9 bases. V shed 2 bases and J 4 bases; nucleotides not matched to a gene: 13. Per germline, CDR1 KGHSH and CDR2 LQKENI. The CDR3 spans 18 residues. CDR3 sequence reads: CASSPRPSGEGSSDTQYF. The CDR3 DNA sequence: TGTGCCAGCTCACCAAGACCTAGCGGGGAAGGCTCGTCAGATACGCAGTATTTT.

The CDR3 nucleotides are TGTGCCAGCAGCCTACAGGACAGGGGAGGGAACACTGAAGCTTTCTTT. Protein: CASSLQDRGGNTEAFF. The chain employs TRBV9 and TRBJ1-1; 9 nucleotides line up with TRBD1. Germline V lookup: CDR1 SGDLS, CDR2 YYNGEE. The CDR3 is 16 residues long. The J segment lost 1 base and the V segment lost 4 bases, leaving 8 bases of the junction unmatched.

The gene calls are TRBV3-1 (or the pseudogene TRBV3-2) and TRBJ1-3; possibly TRBD1 for D (5 bases). CDR1 and CDR2 (germline): LGHDT, YNNKEL (reference sequence). The V and J ends lost 1 base and 3 bases respectively, with 10 bases between them. The CDR3 runs to 15 residues. CDR3 bases: TGTGCCAGCAGCCAAGGCCAGGGCATTGGAAACACCATATATTTT. This encodes CASSQGQGIGNTIYF.

The J gene is TRBJ2-7, the V gene TRBV28, with a tentative D call TRBD1 (6 bases). Germline CDR1 reads MDHEN; CDR2 reads SYDVKM. V gave up 2 bases and J gave up 5 bases, with 13 bases separating them. The CDR3 spans 14 residues. The CDR3 nucleotides are TGTGCCAGCAGTTTAGGGGGCACGAAAAACGAGCAGTACTTC. Protein sequence: CASSLGGTKNEQYF. The entire variable domain, with the rest obtained from reference TRBV28 and TRBJ2-7, is as follows: DVKVTQSSRYLVKRTGEKVFLECVQDMDHENMFWYRQDPGLGLRLIYFSYDVKMKEKGDIPEGYSVSREKKERFSLILESASTNQTSMYLCASSLGGTKNEQYFGPGTRLTVT.